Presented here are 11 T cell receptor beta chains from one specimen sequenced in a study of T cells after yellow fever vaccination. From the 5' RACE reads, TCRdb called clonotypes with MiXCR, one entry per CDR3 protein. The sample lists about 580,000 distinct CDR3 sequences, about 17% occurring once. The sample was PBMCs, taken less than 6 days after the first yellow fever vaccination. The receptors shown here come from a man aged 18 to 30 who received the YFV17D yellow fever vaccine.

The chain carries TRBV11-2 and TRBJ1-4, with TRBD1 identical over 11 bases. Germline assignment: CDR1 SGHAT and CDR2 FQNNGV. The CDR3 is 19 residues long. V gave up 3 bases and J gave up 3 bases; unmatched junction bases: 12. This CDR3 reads CASSFRTGGRGVANEKLFF. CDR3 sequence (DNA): TGTGCCAGCAGCTTCCGGACAGGGGGCAGGGGAGTAGCTAATGAAAAACTGTTTTTT. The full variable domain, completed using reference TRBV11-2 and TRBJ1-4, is EAGVAQSPRYKIIEKRQSVAFWCNPISGHATLYWYQQILGQGPKLLIQFQNNGVVDDSQLPKDRFSAERLKGVDSTLKIQPAKLEDSAVYLCASSFRTGGRGVANEKLFFGSGTQLSVL.

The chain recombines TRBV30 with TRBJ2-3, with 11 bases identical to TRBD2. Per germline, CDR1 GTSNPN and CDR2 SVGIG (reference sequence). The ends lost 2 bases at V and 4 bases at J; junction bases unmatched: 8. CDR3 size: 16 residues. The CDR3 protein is CAWSFGLAGGADTQYF. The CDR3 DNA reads TGTGCCTGGAGTTTCGGGCTAGCGGGGGGTGCAGATACGCAGTATTTT.

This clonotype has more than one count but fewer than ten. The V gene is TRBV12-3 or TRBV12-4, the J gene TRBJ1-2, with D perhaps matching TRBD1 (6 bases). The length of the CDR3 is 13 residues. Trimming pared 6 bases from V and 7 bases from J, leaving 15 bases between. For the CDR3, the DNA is TGTGCCAGCAGGGCGGGGGGGCCGGGTGGCTACACCTTC. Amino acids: CASRAGGPGGYTF.

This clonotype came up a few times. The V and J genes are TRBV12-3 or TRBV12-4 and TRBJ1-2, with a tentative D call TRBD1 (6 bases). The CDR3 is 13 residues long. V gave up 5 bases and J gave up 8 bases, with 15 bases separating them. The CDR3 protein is CASSPTGVGGYTF. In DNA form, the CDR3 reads TGTGCCAGCAGTCCGACAGGTGTAGGAGGCTACACCTTC.

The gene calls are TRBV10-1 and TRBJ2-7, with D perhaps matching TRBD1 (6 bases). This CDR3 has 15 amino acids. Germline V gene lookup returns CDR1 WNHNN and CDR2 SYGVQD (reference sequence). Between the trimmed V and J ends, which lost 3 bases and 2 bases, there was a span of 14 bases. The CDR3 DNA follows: TGCGCCAGCAGTGAAGGACAGAACTTACCCTACGAGCAGTACGTC. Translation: CASSEGQNLPYEQYV.

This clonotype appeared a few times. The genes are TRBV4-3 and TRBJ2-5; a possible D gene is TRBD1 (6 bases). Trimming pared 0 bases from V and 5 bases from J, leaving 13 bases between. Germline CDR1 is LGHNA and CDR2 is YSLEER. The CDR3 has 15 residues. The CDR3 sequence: CASSQDLRGRETQYF. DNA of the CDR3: TGCGCCAGCAGCCAAGACCTCAGGGGTAGGGAGACCCAGTACTTC.

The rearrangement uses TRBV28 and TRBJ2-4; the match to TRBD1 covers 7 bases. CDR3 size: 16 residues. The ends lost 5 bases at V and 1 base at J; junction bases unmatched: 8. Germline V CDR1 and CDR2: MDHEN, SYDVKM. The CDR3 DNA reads TGTGCCAGCAGTGAGGGACAGCTGTCCGCCAAAAACATTCAGTACTTC. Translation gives CASSEGQLSAKNIQYF.

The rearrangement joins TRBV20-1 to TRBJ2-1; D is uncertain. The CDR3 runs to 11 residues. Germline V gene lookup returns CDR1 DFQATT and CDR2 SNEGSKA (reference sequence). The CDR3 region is CRAGSYNEQFF. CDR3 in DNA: TGCAGGGCCGGTTCCTACAATGAGCAGTTCTTC.

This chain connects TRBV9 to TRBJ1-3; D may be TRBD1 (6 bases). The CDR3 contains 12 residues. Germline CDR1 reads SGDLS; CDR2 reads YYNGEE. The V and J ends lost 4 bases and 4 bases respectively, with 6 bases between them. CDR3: CASSRGGNTIYF. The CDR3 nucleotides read TGTGCCAGCAGCAGGGGGGGAAACACCATATATTTT.

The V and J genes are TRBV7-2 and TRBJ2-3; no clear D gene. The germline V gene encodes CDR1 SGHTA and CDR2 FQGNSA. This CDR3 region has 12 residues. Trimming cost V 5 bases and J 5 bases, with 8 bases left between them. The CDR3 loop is CASSALLDTQYF. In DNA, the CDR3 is TGTGCCAGCAGCGCCCTACTAGATACGCAGTATTTT.

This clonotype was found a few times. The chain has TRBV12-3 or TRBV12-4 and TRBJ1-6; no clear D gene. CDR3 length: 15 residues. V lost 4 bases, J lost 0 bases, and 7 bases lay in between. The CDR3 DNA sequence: TGTGCCAGCAGTTGGGTCCTCTCCTATAATTCACCCCTCCACTTT. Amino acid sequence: CASSWVLSYNSPLHF.